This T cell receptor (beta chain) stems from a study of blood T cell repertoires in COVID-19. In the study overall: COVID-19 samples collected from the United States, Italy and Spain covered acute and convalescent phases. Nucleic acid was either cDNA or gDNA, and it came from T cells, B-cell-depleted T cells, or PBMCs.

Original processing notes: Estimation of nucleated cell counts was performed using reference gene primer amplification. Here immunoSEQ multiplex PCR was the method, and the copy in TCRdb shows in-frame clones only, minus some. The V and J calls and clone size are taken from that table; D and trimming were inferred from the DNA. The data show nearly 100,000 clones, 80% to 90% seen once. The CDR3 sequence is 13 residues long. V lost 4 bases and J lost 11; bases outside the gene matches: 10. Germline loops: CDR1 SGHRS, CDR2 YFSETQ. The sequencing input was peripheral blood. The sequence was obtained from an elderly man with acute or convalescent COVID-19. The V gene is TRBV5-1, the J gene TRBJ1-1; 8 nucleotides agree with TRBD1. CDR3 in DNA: TGCGCCAGCAGCAGCGAATCAGGGGGCGAGGCTTTCTTT. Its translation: CASSSESGGEAFF.